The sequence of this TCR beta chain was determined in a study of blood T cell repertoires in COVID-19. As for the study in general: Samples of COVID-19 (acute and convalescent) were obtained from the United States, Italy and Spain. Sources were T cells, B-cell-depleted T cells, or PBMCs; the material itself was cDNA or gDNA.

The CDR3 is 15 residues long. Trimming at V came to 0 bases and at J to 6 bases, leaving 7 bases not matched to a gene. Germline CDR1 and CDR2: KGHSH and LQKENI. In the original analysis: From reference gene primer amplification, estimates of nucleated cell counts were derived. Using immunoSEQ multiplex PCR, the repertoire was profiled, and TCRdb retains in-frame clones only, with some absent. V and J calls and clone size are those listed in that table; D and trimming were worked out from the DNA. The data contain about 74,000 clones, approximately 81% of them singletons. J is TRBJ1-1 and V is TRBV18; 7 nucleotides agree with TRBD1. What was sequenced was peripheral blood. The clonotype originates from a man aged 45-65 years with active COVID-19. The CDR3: CASSPPADRVAEAFF. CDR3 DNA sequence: TGTGCCAGCTCACCACCGGCCGACAGGGTAGCTGAAGCTTTCTTT.